The 27 T cell receptor beta chains below were found in one sample sequenced in a study of control samples from healthy donors and cancer patients. Sequenced by immunoSEQ multiplex PCR; TCRdb stores in-frame clones only, minus some. The sample shows about 94,000 clones, just over 90% of them seen only once. Input material: blood. The receptors were sampled from a young woman in good health.

The chain uses TRBV10-3 and TRBJ2-7, with a tentative D call TRBD1 (6 bases). From germline, CDR1 is ENHRY and CDR2 SYGVKD. The CDR3 extends over 15 amino acids. V was pared by 3 bases and J by 0 bases, with 12 bases between. The CDR3 reads CAISDAGQFSYEQYF. CDR3 bases: TGTGCCATCAGTGACGCTGGACAGTTCTCCTACGAGCAGTACTTC.

The chain uses TRBV7-9 and TRBJ2-5; D is ambiguous. Germline values: CDR1 SEHNR, CDR2 FQNEAQ (reference sequence). The V end lost 1 base, the J end lost 0 bases, and 9 bases lay between the germline ends. This CDR3 spans 15 amino acids. This CDR3 reads CASSLGRQYQETQYF. The CDR3 DNA sequence: TGTGCCAGCAGCTTAGGCCGGCAGTACCAAGAGACCCAGTACTTC. The whole variable domain, filled in from reference TRBV7-9 and TRBJ2-5, reads DTGVSQNPRHKITKRGQNVTFRCDPISEHNRLYWYRQTLGQGPEFLTYFQNEAQLEKSRLLSDRFSAERPKGSFSTLEIQRTEQGDSAMYLCASSLGRQYQETQYFGPGTRLLVL.

The genes are TRBV12-3 or TRBV12-4 and TRBJ1-1; D uncertain. This CDR3 is 12 amino acids long. The V and J ends lost 1 base and 6 bases respectively, with 6 bases between them. The CDR3 DNA follows: TGTGCCAGCAGTTTAGGGGGTCCTGAAGCTTTCTTT. Residues: CASSLGGPEAFF.

The V and J genes are TRBV6-6 and TRBJ2-1; 8 nucleotides agree with TRBD1. Germline V gene sequence: CDR1 MNHNY, CDR2 SVGAGI (reference sequence). The CDR3 extends over 15 amino acids. Trimming took 5 bases from V and 9 from J; bases not matched to a gene: 12. DNA for the CDR3: TGTGCCAGCAGTCTGACAGGGGACCTGTTTCTTGAGCAGTTCTTC. Translated: CASSLTGDLFLEQFF.

This chain uses TRBV5-1 with TRBJ1-2; no definite D call. The V and J ends lost 1 base and 2 bases respectively, with 9 bases between them. Germline CDR1 SGHRS, CDR2 YFSETQ. The CDR3 runs to 14 residues. The CDR3 DNA follows: TGCGCCAGCAGCTTGTCACAGCCAAACTATGGCTACACCTTC. Residues: CASSLSQPNYGYTF.

V gene TRBV27 combines with J gene TRBJ2-7; TRBD1 or TRBD2 may be the D gene (5 bases each). CDR1 and CDR2 (germline): MNHEY, SMNVEV (reference sequence). Trimming left V 6 bases short and J 4 bases short, with 16 bases between. The CDR3 totals 14 residues. DNA of the CDR3: TGTGCCAGCAGCCCCGGGGCAATGGTATACGAGCAGTACTTC. It yields the protein CASSPGAMVYEQYF.

This chain uses TRBV5-4 with TRBJ2-3; D is possibly TRBD1 (5 bases). The CDR3 is made up of 12 amino acids. V lost 3 bases and J lost 3, with 5 bases in between. The germline gives CDR1 SGHNT, CDR2 YYREEE (reference sequence). CDR3 loop: CASSSGTDTQYF. CDR3 nucleotide sequence: TGTGCCAGCAGCTCAGGGACAGATACGCAGTATTTT. The whole variable domain, filled in from reference TRBV5-4 and TRBJ2-3, reads ETGVTQSPTHLIKTRGQQVTLRCSSQSGHNTVSWYQQALGQGPQFIFQYYREEENGRGNFPPRFSGLQFPNYSSELNVNALELDDSALYLCASSSGTDTQYFGPGTRLTVL.

The chain's CDR3 is CASSLDFAGGIYEQYF. The CDR3 DNA follows: TGTGCCAGCAGCTTAGATTTTGCGGGGGGGATCTACGAGCAGTACTTC. V gene TRBV7-6 combines with J gene TRBJ2-7; 9 positions agree with TRBD2. Germline CDR1 reads SGHVS; CDR2 reads FNYEAQ. The CDR3 runs to 16 residues. With 1 base clipped from V and 3 bases from J, the junction kept 7 bases outside the gene matches.

V gene TRBV7-2 combines with J gene TRBJ2-1; D remains unclear. V lost 1 base and J 6 bases, leaving 4 bases between the germline ends. Germline assignment: CDR1 SGHTA and CDR2 FQGNSA. This CDR3 contains 12 residues. Here the CDR3 reads CASSLDINEQFF. Here the CDR3 DNA reads TGTGCCAGCAGCTTAGATATCAATGAGCAGTTCTTC.

This clone is a singleton in its sample. This rearrangement joins TRBV18 to TRBJ2-2; TRBD2 might be the D (6 bases). The CDR3 is 17 amino acids. Germline values: CDR1 KGHSH, CDR2 LQKENI. Trimming took off 3 bases at V and 5 bases at J, with 19 bases between the two ends. The CDR3 spells CASSPRLEKLLTGELFF. The CDR3 DNA is TGTGCCAGCTCACCCCGACTAGAAAAACTACTGACCGGGGAGCTGTTTTTT.

The gene calls are TRBV10-1 and TRBJ2-3; D unclear. This CDR3 has 14 amino acids. Germline CDR1 and CDR2: WNHNN and SYGVQD (reference sequence). V lost 4 bases, J lost 9 bases, and 17 bases lay in between. CDR3 amino acids: CASSAGSRSTTQYF. The CDR3 DNA is TGCGCCAGCAGTGCAGGTTCCCGAAGTACGACGCAGTATTTT.

The chain uses TRBV14 and TRBJ1-1; D remains ambiguous. The CDR3 has 14 residues. CDR1 and CDR2 from the germline V gene are SGHDN and FVKESK. The ends were cut back, 4 bases at V and 1 base at J, with 10 bases in the middle. The CDR3 DNA is TGTGCCAGCAGCCGCCGGAGCAAGAACACTGAAGCTTTCTTT. It specifies CASSRRSKNTEAFF.

The chain combines TRBV4-2 with TRBJ2-2, with TRBD2 as a possible D gene (6 bases). The CDR3 extends over 14 amino acids. Germline CDR1 and CDR2: LGHNA and YNFKEQ. V was clipped by 4 bases and J by 5 bases, with 11 bases between them. The CDR3 sequence: CASSLRLVTGELFF. The CDR3 DNA reads as TGTGCCAGCAGCCTAAGACTAGTTACCGGGGAGCTGTTTTTT.

The chain employs TRBV19 and TRBJ1-2, with D perhaps matching TRBD1 (6 bases). This CDR3 region has 14 residues. Germline loops: CDR1 LNHDA, CDR2 SQIVND (reference sequence). V gave up 9 bases and J gave up 8 bases, with 22 bases separating them. This CDR3 reads CASRDTRDGGGYTF. Here the CDR3 DNA reads TGTGCCAGCCGCGACACCCGGGACGGGGGCGGCTACACCTTC.

J is TRBJ2-7 and V is TRBV7-9, with D hard to call. The CDR3 spans 13 residues. Trimming stripped 5 bases from V and 2 bases from J, with 10 bases between. CDR1 and CDR2 from the germline V gene are SEHNR and FQNEAQ (reference sequence). The CDR3 region has the DNA TGTGCCAGCAGCGCGACACCAACCTACGAGCAGTACTTC. This gives the protein CASSATPTYEQYF. The full variable domain, rest sourced from reference TRBV7-9 and TRBJ2-7, is DTGVSQNPRHKITKRGQNVTFRCDPISEHNRLYWYRQTLGQGPEFLTYFQNEAQLEKSRLLSDRFSAERPKGSFSTLEIQRTEQGDSAMYLCASSATPTYEQYFGPGTRLTVT.

The chain combines TRBV5-1 with TRBJ1-1, with D possibly TRBD1 on 6 matching bases. This CDR3 region has 16 residues. CDR1 is SGHRS, CDR2 YFSETQ, per germline. With 4 bases removed from V and 0 bases from J, the gap between germline ends came to 16 bases. The CDR3 DNA is TGCGCCAGCAGCCCCATGGGGGCAGGGGTGAACACTGAAGCTTTCTTT. This sequence encodes CASSPMGAGVNTEAFF.

The genes are TRBV6-5 and TRBJ1-1, with 9 bases aligning to TRBD1. V lost 0 bases and J lost 1; bases outside the gene matches: 3. The CDR3 spans 16 residues. CDR1 is MNHEY and CDR2 is SVGAGI in the germline V gene. DNA of the CDR3: TGTGCCAGCAGTTACTCAGACAGGGGGACGAACACTGAAGCTTTCTTT. It yields the protein CASSYSDRGTNTEAFF.

This clone is categorized as medium-sized. V and J are TRBV18 and TRBJ1-5; the D is unclear. CDR3 length: 13 residues. CDR1 KGHSH and CDR2 LQKENI come from the germline V gene. Trimming removed 6 bases from V and 4 bases from J, with 10 bases in between. DNA for the CDR3: TGTGCCAGCTCGACGGACGCAAATCAGCCCCAGCATTTT. Residues: CASSTDANQPQHF. Variable domain in full (rest from reference TRBV18 and TRBJ1-5): NAGVMQNPRHLVRRRGQEARLRCSPMKGHSHVYWYRQLPEEGLKFMVYLQKENIIDESGMPKERFSAEFPKEGPSILRIQQVVRGDSAAYFCASSTDANQPQHFGDGTRLSIL.

J is TRBJ1-1 and V is TRBV6-5, with TRBD1 identical over 7 bases. Germline-derived CDR1 and CDR2 are MNHEY and SVGAGI. The CDR3 spans 16 residues. V shed 1 base, J shed 2 bases, and the junction held 7 bases outside the gene matches. CDR3 sequence: CASSYWTGGLNTEAFF. The CDR3 region has the DNA TGTGCCAGCAGTTACTGGACAGGTGGACTAAACACTGAAGCTTTCTTT.

V usage is TRBV7-9 and J usage is TRBJ1-1; D call uncertain. Trimming took off 1 base at V and 1 base at J, with 10 bases between the two ends. Germline V lookup: CDR1 SEHNR, CDR2 FQNEAQ (reference sequence). CDR3 length: 15 residues. This chain's CDR3 is CASSLEQLKNTEAFF. In DNA form, the CDR3 reads TGTGCCAGCAGCTTAGAGCAATTAAAGAACACTGAAGCTTTCTTT.

This clone was observed once. The rearrangement links TRBV20-1 to TRBJ1-1; D gene uncertain. Trimming stripped 7 bases from V and 7 bases from J, with 13 bases between. Looked up from germline, CDR1 is DFQATT and CDR2 is SNEGSKA (reference sequence). The CDR3 length is 11 residues. This CDR3 reads CSETNRGEAFF. CDR3 nucleotides: TGCAGTGAGACTAACAGAGGTGAAGCTTTCTTT.

A remark on this clone: The sample contains more than one DNA sequence encoding this CDR3. The chain is built from TRBV2 and TRBJ1-5; weak D call: TRBD1 (5 bases). V was cut by 4 bases and J by 4 bases, with 11 bases left in between. Germline assignment: CDR1 SNHLY and CDR2 FYNNEI. This CDR3 has 14 residues. CDR3 region: CASSGGNRNQPQHF. CDR3 nucleotide sequence: TGTGCCAGCAGTGGGGGGAACCGAAATCAGCCCCAGCATTTT. The full variable domain, in which reference TRBV2 and TRBJ1-5 provide the parts outside the CDR3, is EPEVTQTPSHQVTQMGQEVILRCVPISNHLYFYWYRQILGQKVEFLVSFYNNEISEKSEIFDDQFSVERPDGSNFTLKIRSTKLEDSAMYFCASSGGNRNQPQHFGDGTRLSIL.

In its sample, this clone was seen once. The chain links TRBV2 to TRBJ1-2, with TRBD1 identical over 7 bases. This CDR3 contains 13 residues. The V gene's germline CDR1 is SNHLY and CDR2 FYNNEI. V trimming: 3 bases; J trimming: 6 bases; junction bases outside the gene matches: 4. The CDR3 region has the DNA TGTGCCAGCAGTGAGGGACAGTGGGATGGCTACACCTTC. It codes for CASSEGQWDGYTF. Full variable domain (rest looked up from reference TRBV2 and TRBJ1-2): EPEVTQTPSHQVTQMGQEVILRCVPISNHLYFYWYRQILGQKVEFLVSFYNNEISEKSEIFDDQFSVERPDGSNFTLKIRSTKLEDSAMYFCASSEGQWDGYTFGSGTRLTVV.

The V gene is TRBV11-2, the J gene TRBJ1-5; 7 bases match TRBD1. The CDR3 spans 14 residues. V was clipped by 5 bases and J by 9 bases; unmatched bases: 10. CDR1 is SGHAT and CDR2 is FQNNGV in the germline V gene. Written as DNA, the CDR3 is TGTGCCAGCAGCAAAGAACAGGGGCTCGGGCCCCAGCATTTT. It translates to CASSKEQGLGPQHF.

The V and J genes are TRBV14 and TRBJ2-7, with D perhaps given as TRBD1 or TRBD2 (6 bases each). V lost 5 bases and J lost 4, with 21 bases in between. CDR1 and CDR2 from the germline V gene are SGHDN and FVKESK. This CDR3 is 16 amino acids long. DNA of the CDR3: TGTGCCAGCAGCTCCCTTGGGGGGACACCCGATTACGAGCAGTACTTC. Its protein product is CASSSLGGTPDYEQYF.

The J gene is TRBJ1-5, the V gene TRBV7-4, with 7 bases matching TRBD1. V trimming: 2 bases; J trimming: 0 bases; junction bases outside the gene matches: 7. The CDR3 has 17 residues. The germline gives CDR1 SGHVT, CDR2 SQSDAQ. CDR3 protein: CASSLKTGYHSNQPQHF. The CDR3 bases are TGTGCCAGCAGCTTAAAGACAGGGTACCATAGCAATCAGCCCCAGCATTTT.

The chain recombines TRBV11-2 with TRBJ1-1; no reliable D call. Trimming stripped 3 bases from V and 5 bases from J, with 19 bases between. The CDR3 totals 16 residues. Germline V CDR1 and CDR2: SGHAT, FQNNGV. CDR3 sequence reads: CASSFGRPYEWTEAFF. The CDR3 nucleotides read TGTGCCAGCAGCTTCGGCAGGCCCTATGAATGGACTGAAGCTTTCTTT.